This T cell receptor beta chain was found in a study of OX40 agonist ivuxolimab in advanced cancers. Overall study: The patients got ivuxolimab, which is an agonistic anti-OX40 (CD134) antibody.

V dropped 6 bases and J dropped 5; count of bases not matched to a gene: 14. CDR1 is LNHNV, CDR2 YYDKDF, per germline (reference sequence). The CDR3 runs to 17 residues. To note about this clone: Its antigen is unidentified.

The data were produced by immunoSEQ multiplex PCR, yet TCRdb's version contains in-frame clones alone and is incomplete. The data contain more than 75,000 clones, roughly 88% of them seen just once; the ten biggest clones take up roughly 6%. The study, taken as a whole, reports: Clones of CD4+ and CD8+ blood T cells grew by week 6 at doses of 0.1 to 3.0 mg/kg. Expanded clones tended on average to be more numerous among CD8+ T cells than CD4+.

Patients were excluded for autoimmune disease history or systemic immunosuppression. The origin of this receptor is an adult with an advanced solid tumor such as melanoma, head and neck, liver or kidney cancer. This rearrangement joins TRBV15 to TRBJ2-2, with 8 bases fitting TRBD2. The starting material was CD4+ or CD8+ T cells sorted from blood, obtained in a trial of the OX40 agonist ivuxolimab. CDR3 coding DNA: TGTGCCACCAGGCCCTTGTTGGGTAGCGGGGTAACCGGGGAGCTGTTTTTT. Its translation: CATRPLLGSGVTGELFF.